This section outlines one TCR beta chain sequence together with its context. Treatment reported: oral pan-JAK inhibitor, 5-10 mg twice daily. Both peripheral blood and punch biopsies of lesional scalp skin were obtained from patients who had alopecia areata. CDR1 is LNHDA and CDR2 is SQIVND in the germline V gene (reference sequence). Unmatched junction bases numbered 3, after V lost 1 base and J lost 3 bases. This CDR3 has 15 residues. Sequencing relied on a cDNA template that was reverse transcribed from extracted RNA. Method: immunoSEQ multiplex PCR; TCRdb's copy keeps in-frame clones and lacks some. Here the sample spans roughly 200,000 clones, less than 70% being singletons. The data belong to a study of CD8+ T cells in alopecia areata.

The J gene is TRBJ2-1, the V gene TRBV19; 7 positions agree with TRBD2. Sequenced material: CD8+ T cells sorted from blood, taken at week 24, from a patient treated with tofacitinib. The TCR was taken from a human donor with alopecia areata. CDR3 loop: CASSIGAGVYNEQFF. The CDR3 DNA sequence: TGTGCCAGTAGTATAGGGGCGGGGGTCTACAATGAGCAGTTCTTC.